Listed here are 11 T cell receptor beta chains from one sample, sequenced in a study of T-cell reconstitution after alpha-beta-depleted transplantation in children. Unique molecular identifiers were used in preparing the TCRbeta library. TCRdb reprocessed the PCR reads via MiXCR and lists one record per CDR3 protein. The sample lists approximately 500,000 distinct CDR3 sequences, more than 20% occurring once. The sample consisted of PBMCs, taken before TCRalphabeta/CD19-depleted stem cell transplant. The receptors shown here come from a boy less than two years old with Wiskott-Aldrich syndrome, due to receive a stem cell transplant.

The V gene is TRBV20-1, the J gene TRBJ2-3, with 9 bases lining up with TRBD2. The length of the CDR3 is 16 residues. With V trimmed by 4 bases and J by 4 bases, 12 bases remained unmatched. The germline gives CDR1 DFQATT, CDR2 SNEGSKA (reference sequence). The CDR3 sequence: CSATTLGGRDPDTQYF. Written as DNA, the CDR3 is TGCAGTGCTACTACTCTTGGCGGGAGGGATCCAGATACGCAGTATTTT.

V gene TRBV5-6 combines with J gene TRBJ2-3; TRBD1 is a possible D gene (5 bases). CDR1 and CDR2 (germline): SGHDT, YYEEEE. Trimming pared 1 base from V and 4 bases from J, leaving 22 bases between. CDR3 length equals 18 residues. The CDR3 nucleotides are TGTGCCAGCAGCTTGTTGCGATACCGATCCGGACAATCAGATACGCAGTATTTT. It specifies CASSLLRYRSGQSDTQYF.

This chain connects TRBV27 to TRBJ2-1, with TRBD2 matching 9 bases. Germline CDR1 MNHEY, CDR2 SMNVEV (reference sequence). The CDR3 is 16 residues long. With V trimmed by 6 bases and J by 0 bases, 6 bases remained unmatched. The DNA of the CDR3 is TGTGCCAGCAGCCGTTTTAGCGGGAGCTCCTACAATGAGCAGTTCTTC. Its translation is CASSRFSGSSYNEQFF.

This clonotype was found many times. V gene TRBV5-1 combines with J gene TRBJ2-5, with TRBD1 identical over 7 bases. Germline V gene data show CDR1 as SGHRS and CDR2 as YFSETQ. The ends lost 1 base at V and 3 bases at J; junction bases unmatched: 0. The CDR3 spans 13 residues. In DNA form, the CDR3 reads TGCGCCAGCAGCTTGACAGGGGAAGAGACCCAGTACTTC. Translation gives CASSLTGEETQYF.

This clonotype was found a few times. As DNA, the CDR3 is TGTGCCAGCACCGCGGACAGGTTCTCTGGAAACACCATATATTTT. It translates to CASTADRFSGNTIYF. The chain carries TRBV12-3 or TRBV12-4 and TRBJ1-3, with TRBD1 matching over 7 bases. The trim removed 7 bases at V and 0 bases at J, leaving 6 bases unmatched. This CDR3 has 15 amino acids.

The chain carries TRBV4-1 and TRBJ2-7; D is ambiguous. CDR1 and CDR2 from the germline V gene are MGHRA and YSYEKL. Trimming stripped 1 base from V and 6 bases from J, with 7 bases between. This CDR3 has 12 amino acids. Written as DNA, the CDR3 is TGCGCCAGCAGCCAAGTGTCTGGCGAGCAGTACTTC. This codes for CASSQVSGEQYF.

This clonotype was seen a handful of times. The V and J genes are TRBV18 and TRBJ1-2; D not resolved. The V end lost 2 bases, the J end lost 3 bases, and 10 bases lay between the germline ends. There are 14 residues in the CDR3. CDR1 is KGHSH, CDR2 LQKENI, per germline. CDR3 in amino acids: CASSPGPWDYGYTF. CDR3 DNA sequence: TGTGCCAGCTCACCAGGGCCCTGGGACTATGGCTACACCTTC.

The chain has TRBV27 and TRBJ2-7; 12 bases align to TRBD1. V shed 3 bases, J shed 7 bases, and the junction held 7 bases outside the gene matches. The CDR3 runs 15 residues. Germline CDR1 is MNHEY and CDR2 is SMNVEV (reference sequence). CDR3: CASSFSGQGAREQYF. In DNA, the CDR3 is TGTGCCAGCAGTTTCTCGGGACAGGGGGCGAGGGAGCAGTACTTC.

This clonotype was seen only a few times. This chain connects TRBV15 to TRBJ1-3; 7 nucleotides agree with TRBD1. This CDR3 is 16 amino acids long. V trimming: 1 base; J trimming: 8 bases; junction bases outside the gene matches: 11. Germline lookup yields CDR1 LNHNV and CDR2 YYDKDF (reference sequence). The CDR3 DNA sequence: TGTGCCACCAGCAGAGCAGGGACAGCCTTTGGGGACACCATATATTTT. Its translation: CATSRAGTAFGDTIYF.

This clonotype has more than one count but fewer than ten. This chain uses TRBV2 with TRBJ1-5; D unclear. V was cut by 2 bases and J by 2 bases, with 16 bases left in between. CDR3 size: 17 residues. Germline assignment: CDR1 SNHLY and CDR2 FYNNEI. Written as DNA, the CDR3 is TGTGCCAGCAGTGAAACTTCCCAAGGATTCGGCAATCAGCCCCAGCATTTT. Amino acids: CASSETSQGFGNQPQHF.

This clonotype was seen only a few times. The chain joins TRBV20-1 to TRBJ2-7; TRBD2 aligns across 9 bases. From germline, CDR1 is DFQATT and CDR2 SNEGSKA (reference sequence). The ends lost 6 bases at V and 3 bases at J; junction bases unmatched: 3. CDR3 size: 12 residues. The DNA of the CDR3 is TGCAGTGCCACGACTAGCGGCTACGAGCAGTACTTC. It codes for CSATTSGYEQYF.